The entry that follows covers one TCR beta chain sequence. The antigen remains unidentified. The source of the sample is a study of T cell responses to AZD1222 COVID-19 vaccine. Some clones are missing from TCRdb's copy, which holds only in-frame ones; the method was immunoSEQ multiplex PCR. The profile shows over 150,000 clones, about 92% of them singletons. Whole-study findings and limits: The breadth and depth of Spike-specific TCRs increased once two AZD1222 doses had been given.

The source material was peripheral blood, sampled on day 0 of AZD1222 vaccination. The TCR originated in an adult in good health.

CDR3 amino acids: CAISNLGVGSPLHF. The CDR3 DNA follows: TGTGCCATCAGTAACCTAGGGGTGGGGTCACCCCTCCACTTT. This chain joins TRBV10-3 and TRBJ1-6; D is possibly TRBD1 (5 bases). Looked up from germline, CDR1 is ENHRY and CDR2 is SYGVKD. The CDR3 totals 14 residues. V lost 5 bases and J lost 10, with 15 bases in between.